What follows are 30 T cell receptor beta chains derived from one specimen sequenced in a study of CD8+CD57+ T cells in acquired aplastic anemia. For CDR3 and TCR beta VDJ profiling, genomic DNA was the template used. TCRdb reprocessed the reads via MiXCR and lists one record per CDR3 protein. Here the sample spans about 190,000 distinct CDR3 sequences, less than 65% being singletons. Specimen: sorted CD4+, CD8+, or CD8+CD57+ T cells (not recorded which) from PBMCs. The receptor source for this set is a human donor in good health, serving as a control.

The CDR3 sequence is CASSLYRERTQYF. The CDR3 nucleotides are TGTGCCAGCAGCTTATACAGGGAGCGGACCCAGTACTTC. The chain has TRBV11-2 and TRBJ2-5, with a tentative D call TRBD1 (6 bases). Germline loops: CDR1 SGHAT, CDR2 FQNNGV. This CDR3 is built from 13 residues. V lost 2 bases to trimming and J lost 7 bases, with 11 bases between them.

A word on this clonotype: A read error is possible here, since a much larger clone lies one base away. The chain combines TRBV30 with TRBJ2-7; 10 bases align to TRBD1. Germline trimming cut 3 bases from V and 5 bases from J; bases unmatched to any gene: 4. CDR3 length: 13 amino acids. CDR1 and CDR2 (germline): GTSNPN, SVGIG (reference sequence). CDR3 DNA: TGTGCCTGGAGGACAGGGGGCGTCGACGAGCAGTACTTC. It is translated as CAWRTGGVDEQYF.

This clonotype was found once. J is TRBJ2-1 and V is TRBV24-1, with 10 nucleotides matching TRBD1. The CDR3 spans 15 residues. Germline CDR1 reads KGHDR; CDR2 reads SFDVKD. V gave up 5 bases and J gave up 7 bases; unmatched junction bases: 7. CDR3 amino acids: CATSGGQGQGNEQFF. The CDR3 DNA reads TGTGCCACCAGTGGGGGACAGGGGCAGGGTAATGAGCAGTTCTTC.

The chain employs TRBV7-2 and TRBJ1-4; 7 bases match TRBD1. The CDR3 extends over 15 amino acids. J was trimmed by 5 bases and V by 5 bases; bases with no gene match: 8. The germline V gene has CDR1 SGHTA and CDR2 FQGNSA. CDR3 in amino acids: CASSRQGQLNEKLFF. The CDR3 DNA reads TGTGCCAGCAGCAGACAGGGACAGCTAAATGAAAAACTGTTTTTT.

The table lists this clonotype with many counts. This chain's CDR3 is CASSSRPRQGVHNEQFF. DNA of the CDR3: TGTGCCAGCAGTTCGCGCCCTCGGCAGGGTGTCCACAATGAGCAGTTCTTC. The genes are TRBV6-6 and TRBJ2-1; a weak D match, TRBD1 (5 bases). V dropped 4 bases and J dropped 5 bases, with 21 bases sitting between them. The CDR3 contains 17 residues. Germline V gene data show CDR1 as MNHNY and CDR2 as SVGAGI (reference sequence).

This clonotype was picked up many times. The chain is built from TRBV6-1 and TRBJ1-1; D perhaps matches TRBD1 (5 bases). This CDR3 contains 11 residues. Germline values: CDR1 MNHNS, CDR2 SASEGT. V was pared by 5 bases and J by 8 bases, with 9 bases between. CDR3 loop: CASSPRQEAFF. The DNA of the CDR3 is TGTGCCAGCAGTCCTCGACAGGAAGCTTTCTTT.

Notes on this clonotype: Just one base apart from a much larger clone, this may be a read error. CDR3 nucleotides: TGCAGTGCTAGAGAATTTGGGACAAGGATCTTTAGGGAGCAGTACTTC. Translated: CSAREFGTRIFREQYF. This chain uses TRBV20-1 with TRBJ2-7; tentative D call: TRBD1 (6 bases). Trimming cost V 0 bases and J 7 bases, with 22 bases left between them. Germline V lookup: CDR1 DFQATT, CDR2 SNEGSKA (reference sequence). This CDR3 region has 16 residues.

This clonotype came up many times. This chain's CDR3 is CASSYLGTGIGEQYF. The CDR3 DNA reads TGTGCCAGCAGCTACCTCGGGACAGGGATCGGGGAGCAGTACTTC. The chain links TRBV6-5 to TRBJ2-7; 9 bases map to TRBD1. This CDR3 region has 15 residues. After removal of 6 bases from V and 7 bases from J, the junction contained 13 bases not matched to a gene. Germline V gives CDR1 MNHEY, CDR2 SVGAGI.

The chain couples TRBV7-9 to TRBJ2-7; D may correspond to TRBD1 or TRBD2 (5 bases each). The V gene lost 3 bases and the J gene lost 2 bases, with 11 bases spanning the gap. The CDR3 consists of 14 residues. The germline V gene has CDR1 SEHNR and CDR2 FQNEAQ (reference sequence). For the CDR3, the DNA is TGTGCCAGCAGCTTGTCCGGGGCCCCCTACGAGCAGTACTTC. It encodes CASSLSGAPYEQYF.

This clonotype has ten or more counts. The chain is built from TRBV7-9 and TRBJ1-4; tentatively, D is TRBD1 (6 bases). The CDR3 covers 19 residues. V was trimmed by 2 bases and J by 0 bases, leaving 19 bases between them. The germline CDR1 and CDR2 sequences are SEHNR and FQNEAQ (reference sequence). The CDR3 DNA sequence: TGTGCCAGCAGCTTACGGGGGGGGCGATTGTCAGCAACTAATGAAAAACTGTTTTTT. The encoded protein is CASSLRGGRLSATNEKLFF.

J is TRBJ2-3 and V is TRBV20-1, with D tentatively TRBD2 (6 bases). This CDR3 has 9 amino acids. Trimming cost V 5 bases and J 14 bases, with 11 bases left between them. CDR1 DFQATT and CDR2 SNEGSKA come from the germline V gene (reference sequence). This chain's CDR3 is CSAQRELYF. The CDR3 DNA reads TGCAGTGCTCAACGGGAGCTGTATTTT.

This sequence joins TRBV7-9 and TRBJ2-7; 11 bases agree with TRBD1. Trimming took 4 bases from V and 5 from J; bases not matched to a gene: 7. This CDR3 has 15 amino acids. Germline-derived CDR1 and CDR2 are SEHNR and FQNEAQ (reference sequence). CDR3 DNA: TGTGCCAGCAGCTCCCCGGGACAGGGGGTCGACGAGCAGTACTTC. It encodes CASSSPGQGVDEQYF.

The genes are TRBV19 and TRBJ2-1, with D tentatively TRBD2 (6 bases). Trimming cost V 1 base and J 10 bases, with 11 bases left between them. The CDR3 contains 13 residues. The V gene's germline CDR1 is LNHDA and CDR2 SQIVND (reference sequence). CDR3 in amino acids: CASSIVGGAEQFF. The CDR3 region has the DNA TGTGCCAGTAGTATAGTAGGCGGGGCCGAGCAGTTCTTC.

The V call is TRBV29-1, the J call TRBJ2-1; D perhaps matches TRBD1 (5 bases). Germline loops: CDR1 SQVTM, CDR2 ANQGSEA. The CDR3 runs to 15 residues. Trimming cost V 4 bases and J 7 bases, with 20 bases left between them. In DNA form, the CDR3 reads TGCAGCGTTGGAGCAGGGTGGGGTATGAGGAATGAGCAGTTCTTC. It yields the protein CSVGAGWGMRNEQFF.

J is TRBJ2-7 and V is TRBV2, with 10 bases fitting TRBD1. Looked up from germline, CDR1 is SNHLY and CDR2 is FYNNEI. The CDR3 totals 15 residues. The CDR3 reads CARDRIDRGLYEQYF. The CDR3 DNA reads as TGTGCTAGAGACCGAATAGACAGGGGGCTATACGAGCAGTACTTC.

This clonotype was detected many times. The junction does not match germline at one end; this may be a read error. The chain combines TRBV5-1 with TRBJ2-3; possibly TRBD2 for D (5 bases). Germline CDR1 and CDR2: SGHRS and YFSETQ. This CDR3 is 11 amino acids long. The CDR3 protein is CASSGGDTQYF. The CDR3 nucleotides read TGTGCCAGCAGTGGAGGAGATACGCAGTATTTT.

This chain links TRBV15 with TRBJ1-2, with D possibly being TRBD1 (5 bases). The CDR3 has 13 residues. V was pared by 3 bases and J by 3 bases, with 8 bases between. Germline CDR1 reads LNHNV; CDR2 reads YYDKDF (reference sequence). The chain's CDR3 is CATSSRDYYGYTF. In nucleotides, the CDR3 is TGTGCCACCAGCAGCAGGGATTACTATGGCTACACCTTC.

This clonotype was found many times. J is TRBJ2-3 and V is TRBV11-3; D possibly corresponds to TRBD1 (6 bases). The germline V and J ends were trimmed by 1 base and 1 base, with 9 bases remaining between them. This CDR3 region has 15 residues. The germline gives CDR1 SGHNT, CDR2 YENEEA. Here the CDR3 DNA reads TGTGCCAGCAGCTTAGGTGAGGGGGGCACAGATACGCAGTATTTT. This codes for CASSLGEGGTDTQYF.

This clonotype is medium-sized. The rearrangement links TRBV14 to TRBJ1-6; D possibly corresponds to TRBD1 (6 bases). CDR3 size: 13 residues. Trimming cost V 7 bases and J 7 bases, with 11 bases left between them. Germline V gene data show CDR1 as SGHDN and CDR2 as FVKESK. The CDR3 region has the DNA TGTGCCAGCAACCGGGACATCAATTCACCCCTCCACTTT. Protein: CASNRDINSPLHF.

This clonotype was seen repeatedly, ten times or more. The chain joins TRBV2 to TRBJ1-2; no definite D call. CDR3 length: 14 residues. Germline V CDR1 and CDR2: SNHLY, FYNNEI. Trimming took 3 bases from V and 2 from J, leaving 10 bases between them. This CDR3 is CASSDNGVNYGYTF. As DNA, the CDR3 is TGTGCCAGCAGTGATAACGGGGTAAACTATGGCTACACCTTC.

The chain couples TRBV20-1 to TRBJ2-5; TRBD2 aligns across 9 bases. The CDR3 is made up of 14 amino acids. The germline gives CDR1 DFQATT, CDR2 SNEGSKA (reference sequence). V was pared by 5 bases and J by 3 bases, with 7 bases of the junction left unmatched. CDR3 region: CSAASGDGKETQYF. For the CDR3, the DNA is TGCAGTGCTGCTAGCGGGGACGGCAAAGAGACCCAGTACTTC.

Regarding this clonotype: No DNA is shown, since the ends of the CDR3 on it are uncertain; the CDR3 is the one TCRdb lists. The chain uses TRBV4-1 and TRBJ1-1; the table calls TRBD1, which could not be checked here. The CDR3 numbers 24 amino acids, ends counted. Germline CDR1 reads MGHRA; CDR2 reads YSYEKL. The CDR3 sequence is CASSQQRSGGNEQFFGPGGTEAFF.

This clonotype has a count of ten or more. The CDR3 here is CASRRTEGSYEQYF. CDR3 in DNA: TGCGCCAGCAGGCGGACCGAGGGCTCCTACGAGCAGTACTTC. The chain combines TRBV5-1 with TRBJ2-7, with D tentatively TRBD2 (5 bases). CDR1 and CDR2 from the germline V gene are SGHRS and YFSETQ. There are 14 residues in the CDR3. V lost 5 bases, J lost 0 bases, and 12 bases lay in between.

The chain employs TRBV25-1 and TRBJ2-3, with 14 bases lining up with TRBD2. CDR3 length: 21 amino acids. The trim removed 7 bases at V and 2 bases at J, leaving 20 bases unmatched. Germline V gives CDR1 MGHDK, CDR2 SYGVNS. In DNA, the CDR3 is TGTGCCAGCAAGACTAGCGGGGGGGCCCATTCATCCGTCCTTACCACAGATACGCAGTATTTT. It is translated as CASKTSGGAHSSVLTTDTQYF. The entire variable domain, with the rest obtained from reference TRBV25-1 and TRBJ2-3, is as follows: EADIYQTPRYLVIGTGKKITLECSQTMGHDKMYWYQQDPGMELHLIHYSYGVNSTEKGDLSSESTVSRIRTEHFPLTLESARPSHTSQYLCASKTSGGAHSSVLTTDTQYFGPGTRLTVL.

The chain carries TRBV9 and TRBJ2-3; D unclear. The V end lost 2 bases, the J end lost 3 bases, and 4 bases lay between the germline ends. This CDR3 is 12 amino acids long. Germline loops: CDR1 SGDLS, CDR2 YYNGEE. The CDR3 DNA reads as TGTGCCAGCAGCGTTCGGACAGATACGCAGTATTTT. Its protein product is CASSVRTDTQYF.

V gene TRBV19 combines with J gene TRBJ1-6, with 7 bases that match TRBD1. The CDR3 extends over 15 amino acids. V shed 5 bases and J 8 bases; nucleotides not matched to a gene: 9. The V gene's germline CDR1 is LNHDA and CDR2 SQIVND (reference sequence). In DNA form, the CDR3 reads TGTGCCAGTAGTCCCGGACAGGCCATCGATTCACCCCTCCACTTT. Its translation is CASSPGQAIDSPLHF.

This chain uses TRBV7-9 with TRBJ2-1, with TRBD2 matching over 11 bases. V was clipped by 1 base and J by 10 bases; unmatched bases: 9. Germline CDR1 SEHNR, CDR2 FQNEAQ (reference sequence). The CDR3 has 16 residues. The CDR3 reads CASSLGGSGGAEEQFF. The CDR3 region has the DNA TGTGCCAGCAGCTTAGGTGGTAGCGGGGGGGCGGAGGAGCAGTTCTTC.

The chain has TRBV5-1 and TRBJ2-6; D is unresolved. The germline V gene has CDR1 SGHRS and CDR2 YFSETQ. V was clipped by 0 bases and J by 0 bases, with 10 bases between them. The CDR3 spans 17 residues. The CDR3 coding sequence is TGCGCCAGCAGCTTGGAACCGACGAGCTCTGGGGCCAACGTCCTGACTTTC. This codes for CASSLEPTSSGANVLTF.

The chain recombines TRBV20-1 with TRBJ2-1; weak D call: TRBD1 (5 bases). V was shortened by 6 bases and J by 0 bases, with 9 bases between the two germline ends. Germline V lookup: CDR1 DFQATT, CDR2 SNEGSKA (reference sequence). The CDR3 has 13 residues. Here the CDR3 DNA reads TGCAGTGCCCGGCAGGGCTCCTACAATGAGCAGTTCTTC. Translating it yields CSARQGSYNEQFF.

The sample holds many counts of this clonotype. The V gene is TRBV10-3, the J gene TRBJ2-7, with 8 bases lining up with TRBD1. The V gene's germline CDR1 is ENHRY and CDR2 SYGVKD. CDR3 length: 16 amino acids. The ends lost 7 bases at V and 5 bases at J; junction bases unmatched: 16. CDR3 bases: TGTGCCATCAAGCCCCCCACCGGACAGGGCGGTCACGAGCAGTACTTC. This encodes CAIKPPTGQGGHEQYF.